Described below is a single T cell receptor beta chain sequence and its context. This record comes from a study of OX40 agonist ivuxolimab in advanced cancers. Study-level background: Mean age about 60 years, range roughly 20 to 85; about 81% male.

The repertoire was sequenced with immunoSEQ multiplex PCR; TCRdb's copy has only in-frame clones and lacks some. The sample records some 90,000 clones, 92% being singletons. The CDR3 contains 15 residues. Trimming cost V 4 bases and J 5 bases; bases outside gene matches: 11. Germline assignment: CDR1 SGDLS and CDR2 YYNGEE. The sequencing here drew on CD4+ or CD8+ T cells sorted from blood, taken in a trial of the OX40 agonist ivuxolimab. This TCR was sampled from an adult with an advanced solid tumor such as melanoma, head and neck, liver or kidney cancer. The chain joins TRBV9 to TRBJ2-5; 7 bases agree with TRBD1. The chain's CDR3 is CASSTNRGVGETQYF. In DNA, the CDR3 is TGTGCCAGCAGCACAAACAGGGGAGTAGGCGAGACCCAGTACTTC.